This TCR beta chain derives from a study of cytomegalovirus exposure and HLA in healthy donors (dated by TCRdb to between 2016 and 2019). Regarding the complete study: An earlier analysis of 587 of the donors reported 250 to 350 Gb of sequence data and around 110 million unique TCR beta sequences obtained from roughly 170 million T cells. The study combined high-throughput TCR immunosequencing, statistical association of individual TCRs with disease status, and machine learning to predict cytomegalovirus infection status. Across some 400 genotyped donors of the cohort, an average of about 240,000 unique TCR beta nucleotide sequences per donor were sequenced, and roughly 17% of those sequences were non-productive. An early release that covered some 630 HLA-typed donors contained approximately 300 gigabases of sequencing data and 70 million to 100 million unique TCR sequences. The number of donors typed differed by locus, with roughly 629-640 for A, B, C, DRB1 and DQB1, around 500 for DQA1, 600 to 610 for DPA1, and some 470 for DPB1. The later analysis used no new phenotypic data to find candidate immune exposures, relying instead on TCR beta sequences and their occurrence across donors. Donor age, sex, ethnicity and CMV serostatus were compiled alongside the repertoire data. Roughly five DR-DQ haplotypes were handled as single units for association and clustering, since linkage in the cohort was strong. An earlier analysis of around 540 of the donors applied high-throughput TCR beta sequencing to assess whether each TCR beta V gene segment acted as functional or pseudogenic. Every discovery cohort repertoire had been produced on one sequencing platform. Using immunosequencing, the study profiled T cell repertoires from about 650 subjects and related those repertoires to cytomegalovirus serostatus. The study aimed to test whether cataloging public T cell receptors could reveal signatures of past pathogen exposure. Besides the first cohort of 500 to 700 subjects, a separate validation cohort made up of some 110 different subjects was used. Of the 300 to 500 genotyped donors, 70% to 90% were placed in the genetic ancestry cluster associated with self-reported Caucasian donors. In a later analysis, previously published TCR beta repertoires from about 670 donors were re-analyzed and high-resolution HLA genotyping was added so that TCR occurrence patterns could be studied. Genome-wide SNP genotypes for about 65% of the roughly 670 donors were used in a later genetic analysis, which treated that subset as a discovery cohort. HLA typing included class I and class II loci at four-digit resolution.

Libraries were prepared through the immunoSEQ multiplex PCR assay. For the multiplex PCR, a mixture combining 60 forward primers for TCR Vbeta segments and 13 reverse primers for TCR Jbeta segments was used. The CDR3 region of rearranged TCR beta genes was amplified from genomic DNA with a multiplex PCR assay. The Illumina HiSeq System was used to sequence the amplified TCR beta libraries as 87-base-pair reads. In the authors' own workflow: A later analysis counted around 72 million unique TCR beta chains across the 650 to 700 repertoires, and roughly 11 million of these chains were shared by at least two donors. A nearest-neighbor algorithm error-corrected the raw reads and collapsed the reads into unique sequences, merging closely related sequences to remove PCR and sequencing errors. CDR3 sequences were aligned to IMGT reference sequences to assign V, D and J gene segments. For a sequence to be retained, a match of at least six nucleotides to both a V gene segment and a J gene segment was required. A rearrangement counted as productive if the CDR3 had no stop codons and remained in frame with V and J, and every other rearrangement counted as non-productive. CDR3 was defined by IMGT convention, running from the second conserved V-encoded cysteine to the conserved J-encoded phenylalanine. The earlier analysis of a few hundred of the donors excluded any sequence lacking an unambiguous match to a single V gene segment. An earlier analysis of approximately 590 of the donors classified V segments as functional when productive rearrangements were above 56.7% and as segregating when the standard deviation between donors was above 5%. A statistical classification framework was built for diagnosing cytomegalovirus status from the catalog of TCR beta chain sequences. In a later analysis, V and J genes were assigned by comparing TCR nucleotide sequences against IMGT/GENE-DB human TR gene sequences. A later analysis assigned CDR3 sequences and most-parsimonious VDJ recombination scenarios with the TCRdist pipeline. In a later analysis, each TCR beta chain was defined by its CDR3 amino acid sequence together with its V-gene family, and reads lacking a unique V-gene family were excluded. In a later analysis, approximately 590 highly shared, low-generation-probability nucleotide sequences were removed to address suspected cross-contamination and a sequencing artifact. For each public chain, a later analysis derived a clonal expansion index from normalized ranks of inferred template counts within each repertoire. In a later analysis, generation probabilities were computed using a VDJ recombination model fitted to out-of-frame rearrangements, and the results were checked against IGoR. Hypergeometric tests were used in a later analysis to score TCR-TCR, TCR-HLA and TCR-CMV co-occurrence, with a repertoire-size bias correction applied to the TCR pairs. False discovery rates were estimated in a later analysis by permuting HLA or CMV assignments 20 times. In a later analysis, co-occurring TCRs were grouped using DBSCAN, with TCRdist sequence similarity added in when clustering inside HLA-allele-positive subsets. Co-occurrence clustering excluded repertoires with fewer than 30,000 or more than 120,000 public chains, plus five with anomalous nucleotide sharing. Here the immuneACCESS table is served through TCRdb, limited to in-frame sequences with V and J called. Missing clones are a known gap in these copies; in checked studies unresolved V genes cover under half, and the rest lacks a known reason. For V, J and clone size, that table is used; D and trimming come from the DNA. In all, the sample holds roughly 100,000 clones, and about three fifths of those were seen once. About 4.9% of the sample comes from the top ten.

Overall study outcomes, separate from this receptor: Because counts were too low, more than 15 rarely observed V segments, including chromosome 9 orphons, were left out of the earlier analysis of several hundred of the donors. In an earlier analysis of 587 of the donors, most TCR beta V segments appeared in productive rearrangements about 87% or about 30% of the time, broadly matching IMGT annotations. At a false discovery rate of 0.05, a later analysis linked 15,000 to 20,000 TCR beta sequences to specific HLA alleles. In a later analysis, HLA-associated TCR beta chains were found to be more clonally expanded and to have lower generation probabilities than equally common non-associated chains. In a later analysis, the rate of TCR association differed among HLA loci, with DRB1 alleles having the most associated TCRs and HLA-C alleles having the fewest. The study gave a list of more than 150 TCR beta chains associated with cytomegalovirus. Because HLA typing was missing for some donors at each locus, association tests included only the typed subset. An association between a missense DCLRE1C variant and V-gene and J-gene trimming of TCR beta chains was found in a later genetic analysis and replicated in an independent cohort. In vitro tests confirmed that a few of the cytomegalovirus-associated TCR beta chains recognize cytomegalovirus antigens. A cluster of highly shared sequence variants was judged likely to represent a technical artifact of the sequencing pipeline. Immune exposure information for the cohort was limited to CMV serostatus. The authors suggested that the approach could potentially be generalized to other disease states and immunological phenotypes. While some public TCRs were present in many individuals, most TCR sequences turned up only very rarely across donors. Most CMV-associated TCR beta chains appeared to be HLA-restricted in a later analysis, and the HLA associations seemed to be driven largely by CMV exposure. When HLA alleles, especially DR and DQ, strongly co-occurred, TCR associations were difficult to assign to individual alleles. In this cohort, only TCR beta chains were sequenced, and detectable features were limited by the absence of alpha or paired-chain data. Some IMGT-functional V segments, including TRBV6-2 and TRBV6-3, could not be distinguished by the 87-base-pair reads and were therefore excluded. A further reported finding was that TCR beta sequences accurately predicted the HLA-A and HLA-B alleles for most subjects in the first cohort. Correlated functional status among segregating V segments might be attributable to linkage disequilibrium, but an unknown experimental factor could not be ruled out. Presence/absence analyses assumed roughly uniform sequencing depth across donors, an assumption that may not hold. According to a later genetic analysis, donors in an Asian-associated ancestry cluster had fewer N-insertions in productive TCRs than the approximately 630-donor mean. The classifier was reported to diagnose cytomegalovirus status with high specificity and sensitivity in both the original cohort and the validation cohort. In a later analysis, several top co-occurrence clusters were reported to appear linked to parvovirus B19, influenza, CMV and Epstein-Barr virus.

Trimming costs V 3 bases and J 0 bases, and their ends lie 11 bases apart. CDR1 MDHEN and CDR2 SYDVKM were looked up in the germline V gene. The CDR3 measures 15 amino acids from cysteine to phenylalanine. Only the CDR3 DNA is retained, 45 bases long and in frame from the first base. The cohort consisted of approximately 670 healthy bone marrow donors. At the time of sampling, all cohort members were nominally healthy, though unrecorded immune exposures were likely present. CMV serostatus was recorded as positive for some 300 and negative for about 55% of the 666 cohort members, whereas no CMV serostatus was recorded for the donor in question. Every donor gave a peripheral blood sample, and the peripheral blood mononuclear cells from that sample were used for TCR beta sequencing. The Qiagen DNeasy Blood Extraction Kit was used to extract genomic DNA from the blood cell samples. Turning to this clone: This clone's antigen is unknown. No base-level quality is on record; no much larger clone is a single base apart.

The chain is assembled from TRBV28 and TRBJ1-2; tentative D gene TRBD1, with 5 bases matching. The sequence was obtained from a human donor in good health. Sequencing used PBMCs. The CDR3 loop reads CASSLGPDANYGYTF. The nucleotide sequence is TGTGCCAGCAGTTTGGGGCCCGACGCTAACTATGGCTACACCTTC.